The 5 T cell receptor beta chains reported below all come from one sample, sequenced in a study of T-cell reconstitution after alpha-beta-depleted transplantation in children. The TCRbeta library was prepared with unique molecular identifiers. TCRdb redid the calling of the PCR reads with MiXCR, one entry per CDR3 protein. Of about 170,000 distinct CDR3 sequences listed, around 10% are singletons. Sequenced here: PBMCs, sampled before TCRalphabeta/CD19-depleted stem cell transplant. The receptors were sampled from a boy aged 2 to 10 with acute myeloid leukemia, due to receive a stem cell transplant.

The V gene is TRBV7-6, the J gene TRBJ1-1; 9 positions match TRBD1. Germline loops: CDR1 SGHVS, CDR2 FNYEAQ. The CDR3 length is 16 residues. V shed 0 bases, J shed 7 bases, and the junction held 9 bases outside the gene matches. The CDR3: CASSLASGTGRREAFF. The CDR3 nucleotides are TGTGCCAGCAGCTTAGCCTCCGGGACAGGGCGCCGTGAAGCTTTCTTT. The complete variable domain, with remaining parts taken from reference TRBV7-6 and TRBJ1-1, reads GAGVSQSPRYKVTKRGQDVALRCDPISGHVSLYWYRQALGQGPEFLTYFNYEAQQDKSGLPNDRFSAERPEGSISTLTIQRTEQRDSAMYRCASSLASGTGRREAFFGQGTRLTVV.

This clonotype was seen ten or more times. One end of the junction varies from germline; a read error may be responsible. This rearrangement joins TRBV12-3 or TRBV12-4 to TRBJ1-1; D call uncertain. This CDR3 has 12 amino acids. The CDR3 is CASTFVKTEAFF. CDR3 sequence (DNA): TGTGCCAGCACCTTCGTGAAGACTGAAGCCTTCTTT.

This clonotype appeared many times. This chain links TRBV20-1 with TRBJ2-1; weak D call: TRBD1 (6 bases). The CDR3 is 15 amino acids. CDR1 and CDR2 from the germline V gene are DFQATT and SNEGSKA (reference sequence). V lost 6 bases, J lost 2 bases, and 17 bases lay in between. CDR3 residues: CSAGTIQSPYNEQFF. The CDR3 region has the DNA TGCAGTGCCGGGACAATCCAAAGCCCCTACAATGAGCAGTTCTTC.

In this sample, this clonotype turned up many times. The rearrangement uses TRBV5-1 and TRBJ2-5; 14 bases agree with TRBD2. Trimming at V came to 4 bases and at J to 5 bases, leaving 10 bases not matched to a gene. This CDR3 region has 17 residues. Germline assignment: CDR1 SGHRS and CDR2 YFSETQ. Here the CDR3 DNA reads TGCGCCAGCAGCCCCGTTGGACTAGCGGGGGGAAGGGAGACCCAGTACTTC. Residues: CASSPVGLAGGRETQYF.

This clonotype was seen at least ten times. The rearrangement uses TRBV10-3 and TRBJ1-2; 7 nucleotides match TRBD1. The V segment lost 6 bases and the J segment 8 bases; nucleotides outside the gene matches: 9. Germline CDR1 reads ENHRY; CDR2 reads SYGVKD. The CDR3 totals 13 residues. CDR3 nucleotides: TGTGCCATCAGAAGTGAGACAGGGCAAGGCTACACCTTC. Amino acids: CAIRSETGQGYTF.